Listed here are 28 T cell receptor beta chains from one sample, sequenced in a study of spatial heterogeneity in lung cancer. MiXCR, applied by TCRdb to the 5' RACE reads, yields one record per CDR3 protein. Of around 12,000 distinct CDR3 sequences detected, about 14% appear once; the ten largest clones hold approximately 37%. Indicated time point: sample taken at primary tumor resection. Sequencing of whole RNA from tumor, nontumor lung or frozen PBMC involved no sorting. The sample was PBMCs, taken at surgery. The source is a male donor with early-stage non-small cell lung cancer.

This clonotype was seen many times. V is TRBV29-1 and J is TRBJ1-1; 7 nucleotides match TRBD1. CDR1 and CDR2 (germline): SQVTM, ANQGSEA. This CDR3 is built from 12 residues. V shed 7 bases, J shed 4 bases, and the junction held 6 bases outside the gene matches. CDR3: CSGNRGSTEAFF. CDR3 coding DNA: TGCAGCGGGAACAGGGGAAGCACTGAAGCTTTCTTT.

This clonotype was recorded at least ten times. The rearrangement links TRBV29-1 to TRBJ2-5; D remains unclear. The V gene lost 4 bases and the J gene lost 2 bases, with 2 bases spanning the gap. The germline gives CDR1 SQVTM, CDR2 ANQGSEA. This CDR3 is 10 amino acids long. CDR3: CSVGQETQYF. The CDR3 DNA sequence: TGCAGCGTTGGACAAGAGACCCAGTACTTC.

This clonotype was picked up many times. This chain links TRBV18 with TRBJ2-3; 8 bases align to TRBD1. The length of the CDR3 is 14 residues. Germline CDR1 KGHSH, CDR2 LQKENI. V shed 5 bases, J shed 6 bases, and the junction held 7 bases outside the gene matches. CDR3 nucleotide sequence: TGTGCCAGCTCAACGGGACAGGCAACGGATACGCAGTATTTT. The encoded protein is CASSTGQATDTQYF.

The chain joins TRBV20-1 to TRBJ2-3; the match to TRBD2 covers 10 bases. The germline V gene has CDR1 DFQATT and CDR2 SNEGSKA (reference sequence). The CDR3 totals 15 residues. J gave up 1 base and V 4 bases, and 5 bases lay outside the gene matches. The CDR3 DNA is TGCAGTGCTAACCCTAGCGGGGGCCGCACAGATACGCAGTATTTT. Amino acids: CSANPSGGRTDTQYF.

In this sample, this clonotype turned up a few times. The chain joins TRBV5-1 to TRBJ1-1; 7 nucleotides match TRBD1. The V gene end was trimmed by 0 bases and the J gene end by 2 bases; junction bases not matched to a gene: 4. Looked up from germline, CDR1 is SGHRS and CDR2 is YFSETQ. This CDR3 spans 15 amino acids. Here the CDR3 reads CASSLGAGGNTEAFF. CDR3 bases: TGCGCCAGCAGCTTGGGAGCAGGGGGTAACACTGAAGCTTTCTTT.

This clonotype has only a few counts. The V call is TRBV20-1, the J call TRBJ2-6; a weak D match, TRBD2 (5 bases). CDR3 length: 18 amino acids. Germline V gene sequence: CDR1 DFQATT, CDR2 SNEGSKA (reference sequence). The germline V and J ends were trimmed by 1 base and 1 base, with 17 bases remaining between them. The CDR3 sequence: CSARGAEVLISGANVLTF. Written as DNA, the CDR3 is TGCAGTGCTAGAGGGGCGGAGGTGTTGATATCTGGGGCCAACGTCCTGACTTTC.

The chain recombines TRBV4-1 with TRBJ1-5, with 7 bases lining up with TRBD1. V was pared by 3 bases and J by 1 base, with 9 bases of the junction left unmatched. Germline V gene sequence: CDR1 MGHRA, CDR2 YSYEKL. The CDR3 consists of 17 residues. This CDR3 reads CASSHRAGTESNQPQHF. The DNA for the CDR3 is TGCGCCAGCAGCCATAGAGCCGGGACAGAGAGCAATCAGCCCCAGCATTTT.

This sequence joins TRBV6-5 and TRBJ1-2; no clear D gene. The germline V and J ends were trimmed by 5 bases and 8 bases, with 15 bases remaining between them. From germline, CDR1 is MNHEY and CDR2 SVGAGI. This CDR3 has 13 amino acids. The CDR3 DNA reads as TGTGCCAGCAGTGGTGGCATAATGGGCGGCTACACCTTC. It codes for CASSGGIMGGYTF.

The rearrangement joins TRBV7-6 to TRBJ2-5; D is perhaps TRBD1 or TRBD2 (5 bases each). Germline assignment: CDR1 SGHVS and CDR2 FNYEAQ. CDR3 length: 16 residues. Trimming cost V 2 bases and J 0 bases, with 13 bases left between them. CDR3 nucleotides: TGTGCCAGCAGCTTATCCCGGGGACGGAACCAAGAGACCCAGTACTTC. It specifies CASSLSRGRNQETQYF.

J is TRBJ1-2 and V is TRBV20-1, with D perhaps matching TRBD1 (6 bases). The germline V gene encodes CDR1 DFQATT and CDR2 SNEGSKA (reference sequence). V dropped 5 bases and J dropped 3 bases, with 16 bases sitting between them. There are 14 residues in the CDR3. DNA for the CDR3: TGCAGTGCTCCGGGGGACATGAGGGACTATGGCTACACCTTC. It yields the protein CSAPGDMRDYGYTF.

V and J are TRBV4-2 and TRBJ1-1, with D tentatively TRBD1 (6 bases). CDR3 length: 15 amino acids. The germline V gene encodes CDR1 LGHNA and CDR2 YNFKEQ. V was trimmed by 6 bases and J by 2 bases, leaving 16 bases between them. CDR3 residues: CASSPLAGTNTEAFF. The CDR3, as DNA: TGTGCCAGCAGTCCCCTAGCAGGGACAAACACTGAAGCTTTCTTT.

The table lists this clonotype with a few counts. CDR3 in amino acids: CASGLAGGNNEQFF. In DNA form, the CDR3 reads TGTGCTAGTGGTTTGGCTGGGGGTAACAATGAGCAGTTCTTC. This chain joins TRBV12-5 and TRBJ2-1; D is possibly TRBD1 or TRBD2 (5 bases each). Trimming pared 1 base from V and 5 bases from J, leaving 9 bases between. The CDR3 loop spans 14 amino acids. CDR1 LGHNT and CDR2 FRNRAP come from the germline V gene.

This clonotype was detected many times. The chain combines TRBV20-1 with TRBJ1-5, with D hard to call. Trimming pared 5 bases from V and 5 bases from J, leaving 22 bases between. The CDR3 contains 16 residues. Per germline, CDR1 DFQATT and CDR2 SNEGSKA (reference sequence). The CDR3 loop reads CSASSDGVRSYQPQHF. CDR3 coding DNA: TGCAGTGCTTCGTCGGACGGGGTCAGATCTTATCAGCCCCAGCATTTT.

The CDR3 protein is CATSRIADSYNEQFF. The CDR3 nucleotides are TGTGCCACCAGCAGAATAGCGGACTCGTACAATGAGCAGTTCTTC. The chain is built from TRBV15 and TRBJ2-1; TRBD2 is a possible D gene (6 bases). CDR1 is LNHNV and CDR2 is YYDKDF in the germline V gene (reference sequence). The CDR3 runs to 15 residues. Trimming stripped 2 bases from V and 4 bases from J, with 12 bases between.

V is TRBV20-1 and J is TRBJ2-1; D might be TRBD1 (6 bases). The ends were cut back, 4 bases at V and 8 bases at J, with 18 bases in the middle. The CDR3 covers 14 residues. Germline V gene data show CDR1 as DFQATT and CDR2 as SNEGSKA (reference sequence). The CDR3 protein is CSAKDLGGYHEQFF. The CDR3 coding sequence is TGCAGTGCTAAAGACTTAGGGGGTTACCATGAGCAGTTCTTC.

This chain links TRBV11-2 with TRBJ2-3, with 11 bases fitting TRBD1. J lost 1 base, V lost 2 bases, and 2 bases had no gene match. CDR1 and CDR2 from the germline V gene are SGHAT and FQNNGV. The CDR3 spans 16 residues. The DNA of the CDR3 is TGTGCCAGCAGCTTACGGACAGGGGGCGGCACAGATACGCAGTATTTT. It specifies CASSLRTGGGTDTQYF.

This chain uses TRBV6-2 or TRBV6-3 with TRBJ1-2; D ambiguous. The germline V gene has CDR1 MNHEY and CDR2 SVGEGT. V was shortened by 1 base and J by 4 bases, with 7 bases between the two germline ends. The CDR3 is 13 residues long. CDR3 region: CASSYWQTYGYTF. CDR3 sequence (DNA): TGTGCCAGCAGTTACTGGCAGACCTATGGCTACACCTTC.

The chain couples TRBV20-1 to TRBJ2-6; tentatively, D is TRBD1 (6 bases). Germline CDR1 DFQATT, CDR2 SNEGSKA (reference sequence). The CDR3 totals 14 residues. Trimming stripped 5 bases from V and 2 bases from J, with 10 bases between. The CDR3 DNA sequence: TGCAGTGCTCTACAGGGAACTGGGGCCAACGTCCTGACTTTC. Translating it yields CSALQGTGANVLTF.

As to this clonotype: As the CDR3 is not closed by the conserved phenylalanine or tryptophan, this likely results from a read error. This chain joins TRBV7-8 and TRBJ2-7; no reliable D call. The ends were cut back, 5 bases at V and 5 bases at J, with 10 bases in the middle. Germline V gene data show CDR1 as SGHVS and CDR2 as FQNEAQ. This CDR3 is 12 amino acids long. The DNA for the CDR3 is TGTGCCAGCAGCGCTCCTGGGGACGAGCAGTACTAC. Residues: CASSAPGDEQYY.

This clonotype was seen more than once but under ten times. The chain is built from TRBV15 and TRBJ1-4; D is perhaps TRBD1 (5 bases). The V gene lost 5 bases and the J gene lost 8 bases, with 9 bases spanning the gap. The CDR3 is 12 residues long. Germline lookup yields CDR1 LNHNV and CDR2 YYDKDF (reference sequence). The CDR3 DNA follows: TGTGCCACCAGCCGAAGACAGGAAAAACTGTTTTTT. Amino acid sequence: CATSRRQEKLFF.

The chain recombines TRBV27 with TRBJ2-5; 9 bases are shared with TRBD1. The V gene end was trimmed by 6 bases and the J gene end by 5 bases; junction bases not matched to a gene: 4. Per the germline V gene, CDR1 is MNHEY and CDR2 is SMNVEV (reference sequence). The CDR3 contains 13 residues. The CDR3 nucleotides read TGTGCCAGCAGCCACAGGGGGCAGGAGACCCAGTACTTC. Its protein is CASSHRGQETQYF.

The chain is built from TRBV2 and TRBJ2-5, with 9 bases aligning to TRBD1. This CDR3 has 14 residues. The junction had 3 bases not matched to a gene; V was cut back by 3 bases and J by 4 bases. Germline assignment: CDR1 SNHLY and CDR2 FYNNEI. CDR3 coding DNA: TGTGCCAGCAGTGATAACAGGGGGCCAGAGACCCAGTACTTC. This encodes CASSDNRGPETQYF.

The chain uses TRBV5-1 and TRBJ1-2; possible D gene TRBD1, 5 bases. From germline, CDR1 is SGHRS and CDR2 YFSETQ. V was pared by 0 bases and J by 4 bases, with 16 bases between. This CDR3 comprises 16 residues. Here the CDR3 reads CASSLEGGAGIYGYTF. CDR3 DNA sequence: TGCGCCAGCAGCTTGGAAGGCGGCGCAGGGATCTATGGCTACACCTTC.

In this sample, this clonotype turned up many times. The rearrangement joins TRBV27 to TRBJ2-1; 7 bases are shared with TRBD1. Per the germline V gene, CDR1 is MNHEY and CDR2 is SMNVEV (reference sequence). Trimming cost V 3 bases and J 4 bases; bases outside gene matches: 6. The CDR3 totals 15 residues. Written as DNA, the CDR3 is TGTGCCAGCAGTTTTTCCGGGACAGTTTACAATGAGCAGTTCTTC. Its protein is CASSFSGTVYNEQFF.

The rearrangement joins TRBV11-2 to TRBJ2-2; no firm D call. V lost 2 bases and J 8 bases, leaving 6 bases between the germline ends. The CDR3 has 12 amino acids. The germline CDR1 and CDR2 sequences are SGHAT and FQNNGV. The CDR3 DNA reads as TGTGCCAGCAGCTTAATAGATGGGGAGCTGTTTTTT. Its translation is CASSLIDGELFF.

This clonotype was seen once. This may be a read error, as it is one base from a much larger clone. The V gene is TRBV18, the J gene TRBJ1-2, with TRBD1 matching over 9 bases. The CDR3 consists of 14 residues. CDR1 is KGHSH and CDR2 is LQKENI in the germline V gene. In DNA form, the CDR3 reads TGTGCCAGCTCACCAGACAGGGGGAACTATGGCTACGCCTTC. This translates into CASSPDRGNYGYAF.

This chain joins TRBV10-3 and TRBJ2-2; 7 bases align to TRBD1. Germline assignment: CDR1 ENHRY and CDR2 SYGVKD. This CDR3 comprises 15 residues. V shed 5 bases and J 5 bases; nucleotides not matched to a gene: 8. The DNA for the CDR3 is TGTGCCATCAGTACCGGACAGGAGAATACCGGGGAGCTGTTTTTT. Translating gives CAISTGQENTGELFF.

The V and J genes are TRBV15 and TRBJ2-3; D gene unclear. Germline values: CDR1 LNHNV, CDR2 YYDKDF (reference sequence). The ends were cut back, 3 bases at V and 6 bases at J, with 16 bases in the middle. This CDR3 region has 15 residues. The CDR3 bases are TGTGCCACCAGCAGCAAACCCCCACCACATGATACGCAGTATTTT. Protein: CATSSKPPPHDTQYF.